This entry is about one TCR beta chain. Germline loops: CDR1 KGHSH, CDR2 LQKENI. Trimming cost V 0 bases and J 4 bases, with 10 bases left between them. This CDR3 region has 14 residues. The sample is drawn from a study of blood T cell repertoires in COVID-19. Sequencing used immunoSEQ multiplex PCR; TCRdb keeps in-frame clones, though not all of them. The data show 25,000 to 35,000 clones, just under 95% seen once. This clonotype was sampled from a woman aged 70-85 years with COVID-19, enrolled during active disease. The V and J genes are TRBV18 and TRBJ2-7; possibly TRBD2 for D (5 bases). The sequenced sample was peripheral blood. In DNA, the CDR3 is TGTGCCAGCTCACCACCGGGCGGGCCGTACGAGCAGTACTTC. This sequence encodes CASSPPGGPYEQYF.